A single sample is the source of the 5 T cell receptor beta chains below, sequenced in a study of shared clonotypes between healthy human individuals. Assay used: immunoSEQ multiplex PCR; TCRdb lists only in-frame clones, some missing. The top ten hold 0.3% of the sample, which has about 580,000 clones, 95% to 98% seen once. Only CD45RO-negative cells positively selected for CCR7 counted as naive CD8 cells, so terminally differentiated effector memory CD45RA+ cells were excluded. Sequencing was done on a sample of naive CD8+ T cells sorted from blood. The receptors were sampled from a man aged 25-40 years in good health.

The V call is TRBV27, the J call TRBJ2-7; 10 positions match TRBD2. This CDR3 spans 16 amino acids. Looked up from germline, CDR1 is MNHEY and CDR2 is SMNVEV (reference sequence). V gave up 0 bases and J gave up 3 bases; unmatched junction bases: 5. CDR3 coding DNA: TGTGCCAGCAGTTTATCCCTCGGACTAGCGGTCTACGAGCAGTACTTC. Protein sequence: CASSLSLGLAVYEQYF.

The chain is built from TRBV29-1 and TRBJ2-1, with no clear D. The CDR3 is 14 amino acids. Germline V gene lookup returns CDR1 SQVTM and CDR2 ANQGSEA. The V end was cut by 4 bases, the J end by 2 bases, with 12 bases between. The CDR3 sequence: CSVVLGLPYNEQFF. The CDR3 DNA is TGCAGCGTTGTCTTGGGTTTGCCCTACAATGAGCAGTTCTTC.

The V call is TRBV7-3, the J call TRBJ2-5; D not resolved. Germline V gene data show CDR1 as SGHTA and CDR2 as FQGTGA. Trimming left V 2 bases short and J 1 base short, with 8 bases between. The length of the CDR3 is 14 residues. The CDR3: CASSLDGFQETQYF. The CDR3 nucleotides read TGTGCCAGCAGCTTAGATGGATTCCAAGAGACCCAGTACTTC.

This chain connects TRBV19 to TRBJ2-3; D call uncertain. This CDR3 contains 13 residues. Germline CDR1 LNHDA, CDR2 SQIVND (reference sequence). V was shortened by 5 bases and J by 0 bases, with 6 bases between the two germline ends. The DNA of the CDR3 is TGTGCCAGTAGTGCCCTCAGCACAGATACGCAGTATTTT. Translated, it gives CASSALSTDTQYF.

The chain has TRBV27 and TRBJ1-2, with D uncertain. Trimming shortened V by 0 bases and J by 5 bases, and 7 bases separated the two germline ends. The CDR3 covers 13 residues. Germline V gives CDR1 MNHEY, CDR2 SMNVEV (reference sequence). CDR3 bases: TGTGCCAGCAGTTTATCGAACGGGTATGGCTACACCTTC. Encoded protein: CASSLSNGYGYTF.